A selection of T cell receptor beta chains follows, all from one sample in a study of T cells in Graves' hyperthyroidism and ophthalmopathy. TCRdb reprocessed the multiplex PCR reads with MiXCR, giving one entry per CDR3 protein. This sample yields hundreds of thousands of distinct CDR3 sequences, of which 38% are seen a single time; approximately 10% belongs to the top ten. The specimen was blood. The receptors were sampled from a man younger than 35 with Graves' hyperthyroidism. The CDR3 runs from the conserved cysteine through the conserved F or W. D genes are given only for firm matches. Expanded clones get a size class; other rows say once, few or many, or leave the size out.

>NA|NA|TRBV4-1|TRBJ1-1
TGCGCCAGTGGGTCCTCACTTGGAACTGAAGCTTTCTTT
CASGSSLGTEAFF
>NA|NA|TRBV7-9|TRBJ2-2
TGTGCCAGCAGCCCTCAAACGGTAGCCGGGGAGCTGTTTTTT
CASSPQTVAGELFF
>few|TRBD1|TRBV28|TRBJ1-1
TGTGCCAGCAACAGGGGGTTGGACACTGAAGCTTTCTTT
CASNRGLDTEAFF
>many|NA|TRBV5-1|TRBJ2-7
TGTGCCAGCAGCCTCCCCTACGAGCAGTACTTC
CASSLPYEQYF
>NA|TRBD1|TRBV29-1|TRBJ2-7
TGCAGCGTTTTAGGGACAGGGGATAGCGAGCAGTACTTC
CSVLGTGDSEQYF
>NA|NA|TRBV9|TRBJ2-5
TGTGCCAGCAGCGTAGATCAGCGGACCCAGTACTTC
CASSVDQRTQYF
>NA|NA|TRBV2|TRBJ1-4
TGTGCCAGCACCGAAGGGGGGGATGAAAAACTGTTTTTT
CASTEGGDEKLFF
>many|TRBD1|TRBV24-1|TRBJ1-5
TGTGCCACCAGTCCCGGGACAGGGGGCGCCTATAGCAATCAGCCCCAGCATTTT
CATSPGTGGAYSNQPQHF
>many|NA|TRBV20-1|TRBJ1-1
TGCAGTGCTAGAGAAACAGGAATGAACACTGAAGCTTTCTTT
CSARETGMNTEAFF
>few|TRBD1|TRBV2|TRBJ2-5
TGTGCCAGCGGTTTAGGGGGCGCGGAGGAGACCCAGTACTTC
CASGLGGAEETQYF
>NA|TRBD2|TRBV20-1|TRBJ2-7
TGCAGTACTAGGGAACTAGCGCCCTACGAGCAGTACTTC
CSTRELAPYEQYF
>NA|NA|TRBV6-5|TRBJ1-3
TGTGCCAGCAGTTTCCTTCCGGGCCAGGGAAACACCATATATTTT
CASSFLPGQGNTIYF
>few|NA|TRBV6-6|TRBJ1-1
TGTGCCAGCAGCTTACCTCGGGGGGGGGCCACTGAAGCTTTCTTT
CASSLPRGGATEAFF
>NA|TRBD1|TRBV29-1|TRBJ1-2
TGCAGCGAGTGGGGACAGGGGGCTGCCAACTATGGCTACACCTTC
CSEWGQGAANYGYTF
>NA|TRBD1|TRBV5-1|TRBJ2-7
TGCGCCAGCAGACCGGGACAGGGGCCCGAGCAGTACTTC
CASRPGQGPEQYF
>few|NA|TRBV7-6|TRBJ2-5
TGTGCCAGCAGCTTGATATTGGCCAACCCGCGGGAGACCCAGTACTTC
CASSLILANPRETQYF
>NA|NA|TRBV12-3/TRBV12-4|TRBJ2-3
TGTGCCAGCAGCCCCCCCTCCGCAGATACGCAGTATTTT
CASSPPSADTQYF
>NA|NA|TRBV15|TRBJ2-2
TGTGCCACCAGCAGAGGGGGAACCCAAGCCGGGGAGCTGTTTTTT
CATSRGGTQAGELFF
>NA|NA|TRBV29-1|TRBJ1-4
TGCAGCGTTGAAGATCGGGGTGATGAAAAACTGTTTTTT
CSVEDRGDEKLFF
>once|TRBD2|TRBV10-3|TRBJ2-2
TGTGCCAGCACCGGGGGGGCCAGCAGCGGGGAGCTGTTTTTT
CASTGGASSGELFF
>NA|TRBD2|TRBV19|TRBJ2-3
TGTGCCAGTAGTTCTCGGGGACTAGCGCGACCAGATACGCAGTATTTT
CASSSRGLARPDTQYF
>NA|TRBD2|TRBV2|TRBJ2-2
TGTGCCAGCAGTGAGGTAGCGGGAGAAACCGGGGAGCTGTTTTTT
CASSEVAGETGELFF
>many|TRBD1|TRBV19|TRBJ1-5
TGTGCCAGTAAGGGACAGGGTAGGTATCAGCCCCAGCATTTT
CASKGQGRYQPQHF
>NA|TRBD1|TRBV7-2|TRBJ1-1
TGTGCCAGCAGCCTCGCAGGGGGCGCGGTCACTGAAGCTTTCTTT
CASSLAGGAVTEAFF
>few|NA|TRBV7-9|TRBJ2-7
TGTGCCAGCAGCGACACGGGGCAGATATCCTACGAGCAGTACTTC
CASSDTGQISYEQYF
>NA|NA|TRBV6-5|TRBJ1-2
TGTGCCAGCAGGGAGGGGTCTAACTATGGCTACACCTTC
CASREGSNYGYTF
>many|NA|TRBV7-8|TRBJ2-5
TGTGCCAGCAGCTTTGGTAATCCGCTTCAGACCCAGTACTTC
CASSFGNPLQTQYF
>NA|TRBD1|TRBV29-1|TRBJ1-1
TGCAGCGTTGAAGGGACAGGGGAGACTGAAGCTTTCTTT
CSVEGTGETEAFF
>many|NA|TRBV7-9|TRBJ1-2
TGTGCCAGCAGCTCTTCTGTCGGTGAAAGCAGCTACACCTTC
CASSSSVGESSYTF
>NA|NA|TRBV9|TRBJ1-1
TGTGCCAGCTCACCGGAGACAGGAAGGACTGAAGCTTTCTTT
CASSPETGRTEAFF
>few|NA|TRBV7-3|TRBJ2-7
TGTGCCAGCAGCTTTCTAGACGGGTACGAGCAGTACTTC
CASSFLDGYEQYF
>NA|TRBD1|TRBV19|TRBJ1-4
TGTGCCAGTAGTCAGTTCACAGGGGGCGCTCGTGAAAAACTGTTTTTT
CASSQFTGGAREKLFF
>many|TRBD1|TRBV9|TRBJ1-2
TGTGCCAGCAGCGTGATGGACAGGTCCTATGGCTACACCTTC
CASSVMDRSYGYTF
>NA|TRBD1|TRBV6-5|TRBJ2-2
TGTGCCAGCAGTCTAGGACAGGGCTCATCCGGGGAGCTGTTTTTT
CASSLGQGSSGELFF